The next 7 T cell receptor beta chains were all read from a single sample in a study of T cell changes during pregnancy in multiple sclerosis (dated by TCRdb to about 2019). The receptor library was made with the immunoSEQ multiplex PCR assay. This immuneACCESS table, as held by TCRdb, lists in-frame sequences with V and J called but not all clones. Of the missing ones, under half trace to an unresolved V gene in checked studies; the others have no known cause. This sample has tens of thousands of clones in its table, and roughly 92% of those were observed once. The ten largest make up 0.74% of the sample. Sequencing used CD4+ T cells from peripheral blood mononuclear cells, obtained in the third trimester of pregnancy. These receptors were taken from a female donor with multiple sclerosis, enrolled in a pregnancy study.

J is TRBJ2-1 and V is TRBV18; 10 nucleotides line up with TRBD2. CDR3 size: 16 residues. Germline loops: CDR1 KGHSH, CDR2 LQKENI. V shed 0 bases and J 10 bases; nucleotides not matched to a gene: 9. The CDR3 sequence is CASSPPSGGAFGEQFF. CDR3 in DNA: TGTGCCAGCTCACCACCCAGCGGGGGGGCCTTTGGGGAGCAGTTCTTC. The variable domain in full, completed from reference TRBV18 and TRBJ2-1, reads NAGVMQNPRHLVRRRGQEARLRCSPMKGHSHVYWYRQLPEEGLKFMVYLQKENIIDESGMPKERFSAEFPKEGPSILRIQQVVRGDSAAYFCASSPPSGGAFGEQFFGPGTRLTVL.

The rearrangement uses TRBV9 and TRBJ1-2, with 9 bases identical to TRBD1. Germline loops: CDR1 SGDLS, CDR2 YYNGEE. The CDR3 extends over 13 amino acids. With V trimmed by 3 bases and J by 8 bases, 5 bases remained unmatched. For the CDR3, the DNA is TGTGCCAGCAGCGGATTGACAGGGGGAGGCTACACCTTC. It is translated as CASSGLTGGGYTF.

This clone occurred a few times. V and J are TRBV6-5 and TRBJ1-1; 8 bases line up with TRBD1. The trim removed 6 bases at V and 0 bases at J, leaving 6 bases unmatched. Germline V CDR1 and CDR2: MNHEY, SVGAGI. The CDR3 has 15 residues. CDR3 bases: TGTGCCAGCAGACGACAGGGGAAGCTGAACACTGAAGCTTTCTTT. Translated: CASRRQGKLNTEAFF.

DNA of the CDR3: TGTGCCAGCGGGAGGGGGGCCGGGGACACTGAAGCTTTCTTT. Protein product: CASGRGAGDTEAFF. V usage is TRBV7-3 and J usage is TRBJ1-1; tentative D call: TRBD1 (6 bases). This CDR3 region has 14 residues. V gave up 8 bases and J gave up 3 bases, with 16 bases separating them. In germline, CDR1 is SGHTA, CDR2 FQGTGA.

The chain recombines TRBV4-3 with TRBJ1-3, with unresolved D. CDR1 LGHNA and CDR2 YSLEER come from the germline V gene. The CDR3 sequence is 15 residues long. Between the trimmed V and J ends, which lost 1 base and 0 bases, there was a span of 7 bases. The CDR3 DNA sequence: TGCGCCAGCAGCCAAGCGATGAGCTCTGGAAACACCATATATTTT. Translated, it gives CASSQAMSSGNTIYF.

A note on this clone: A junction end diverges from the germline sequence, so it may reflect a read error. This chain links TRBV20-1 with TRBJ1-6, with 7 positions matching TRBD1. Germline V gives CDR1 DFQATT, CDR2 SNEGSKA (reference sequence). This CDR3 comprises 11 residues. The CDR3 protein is CSAREIGTVLF. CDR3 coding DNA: TGCAGTGCTAGAGAAATCGGGACAGTCCTCTTT.

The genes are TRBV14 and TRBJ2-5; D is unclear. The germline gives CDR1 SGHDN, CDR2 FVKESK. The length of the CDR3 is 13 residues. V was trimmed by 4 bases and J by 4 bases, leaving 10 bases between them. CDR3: CASSPTAVETQYF. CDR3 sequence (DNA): TGTGCCAGCAGCCCCACGGCGGTAGAGACCCAGTACTTC.